The sequence of this TCR beta chain was determined in a study of blood T cell repertoires in COVID-19. Overall study context: Sources were T cells, B-cell-depleted T cells, or PBMCs; the material itself was cDNA or gDNA.

Comments on this clone: A junction end diverges from the germline sequence, so it may reflect a read error.

Original handling: Estimated nucleated cell counts came from reference gene primer amplification. The protocol was immunoSEQ multiplex PCR, while the TCRdb copy is restricted to in-frame clones and leaves out a portion. For V, J and clone size, that table is used; D and trimming come from the DNA. The table shows under 200,000 clones, with roughly 84% occurring only once. Individuals drawn from about 26 US areas were about 18 to 100 years old. The CDR3 has 16 residues. Germline CDR1 reads LNHDA; CDR2 reads SQIVND (reference sequence). The origin of this receptor is a man aged 55 to 70 who had recovered from COVID-19. V is TRBV19 and J is TRBJ2-2; 11 nucleotides line up with TRBD1. The source material was PBMCs or T cells enriched from blood (not recorded which). In DNA form, the CDR3 reads TGTGCCAGTAGAATAGGGACAGGGGGAAACACCGGGGAGCTGTTTTTT. This encodes CASRIGTGGNTGELFF.